This T cell receptor (beta chain) was observed in a study of shared clonotypes between healthy human individuals. CDR1 and CDR2 from the germline V gene are SNHLY and FYNNEI. This CDR3 is 15 amino acids long. Losses at the gene ends were 9 bases for V and 4 bases for J; bases not matched to a gene: 10. The protocol was immunoSEQ multiplex PCR, while the TCRdb copy is restricted to in-frame clones and leaves out a portion. This sample yields 2,500,000 or so clones, of which approximately 93% are seen a single time; approximately 0.36% belongs to the top ten. On this clone itself: Its antigen is unknown.

General study points: The generation probabilities recorded for non-shared clonotypes fell below those of clonotypes shared by all four donors.

The genes are TRBV2 and TRBJ1-4; 8 bases line up with TRBD1. This clonotype was obtained from a man younger than 35 in good health. Some clones in this sample may be carry-over from other donors' samples. Material: naive CD4+ T cells from PBMCs. Subset denoted: CD45RA+ positively selected. CDR3 bases: TGTGCCAGTAGCGGACAGGGCCTATATAATGAAAAACTGTTTTTT. Translation: CASSGQGLYNEKLFF.